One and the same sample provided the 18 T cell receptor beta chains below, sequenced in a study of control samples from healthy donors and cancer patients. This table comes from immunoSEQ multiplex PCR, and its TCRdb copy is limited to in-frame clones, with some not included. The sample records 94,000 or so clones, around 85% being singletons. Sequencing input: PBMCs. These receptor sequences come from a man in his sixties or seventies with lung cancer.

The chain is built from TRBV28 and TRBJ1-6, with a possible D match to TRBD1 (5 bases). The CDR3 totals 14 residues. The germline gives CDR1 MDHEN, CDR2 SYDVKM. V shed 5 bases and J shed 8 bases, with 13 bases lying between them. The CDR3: CASSTAGGYSPLHF. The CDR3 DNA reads TGTGCCAGCAGTACCGCCGGGGGGTATTCACCCCTCCACTTT.

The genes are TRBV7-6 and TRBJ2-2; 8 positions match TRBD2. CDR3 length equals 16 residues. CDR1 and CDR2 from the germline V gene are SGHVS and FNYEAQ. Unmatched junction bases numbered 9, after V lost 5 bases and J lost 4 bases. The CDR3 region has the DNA TGTGCCAGCAGCCGTACCGGGGGGGTTGGCACCGGGGAGCTGTTTTTT. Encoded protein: CASSRTGGVGTGELFF.

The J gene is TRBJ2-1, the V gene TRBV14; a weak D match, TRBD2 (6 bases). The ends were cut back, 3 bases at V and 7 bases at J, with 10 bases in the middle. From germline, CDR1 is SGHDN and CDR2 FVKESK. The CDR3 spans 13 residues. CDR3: CASSQGLPNEQFF. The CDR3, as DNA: TGTGCCAGCAGCCAGGGACTTCCTAATGAGCAGTTCTTC.

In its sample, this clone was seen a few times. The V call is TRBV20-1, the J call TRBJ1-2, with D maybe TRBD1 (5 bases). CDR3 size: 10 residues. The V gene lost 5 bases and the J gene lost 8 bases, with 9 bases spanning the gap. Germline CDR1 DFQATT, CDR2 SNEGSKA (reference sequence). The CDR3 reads CSAGWGGYTF. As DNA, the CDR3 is TGCAGTGCTGGCTGGGGCGGCTACACCTTC.

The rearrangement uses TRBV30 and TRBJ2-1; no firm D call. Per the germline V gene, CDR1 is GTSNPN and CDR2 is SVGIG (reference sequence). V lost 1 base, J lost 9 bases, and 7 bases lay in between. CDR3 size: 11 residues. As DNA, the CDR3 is TGTGCCTGGAGTGCTTATCCTGAGCAGTTCTTC. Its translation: CAWSAYPEQFF. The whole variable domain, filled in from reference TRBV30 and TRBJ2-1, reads SQTIHQWPATLVQPVGSPLSLECTVEGTSNPNLYWYRQAAGRGLQLLFYSVGIGQISSEVPQNLSASRPQDRQFILSSKKLLLSDSGFYLCAWSAYPEQFFGPGTRLTVL.

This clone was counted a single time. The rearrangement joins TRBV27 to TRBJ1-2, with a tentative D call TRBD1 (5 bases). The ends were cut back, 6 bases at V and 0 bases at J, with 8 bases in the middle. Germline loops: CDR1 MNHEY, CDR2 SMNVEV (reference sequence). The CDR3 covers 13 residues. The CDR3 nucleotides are TGTGCCAGCAGACGGACATCTAACTATGGCTACACCTTC. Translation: CASRRTSNYGYTF.

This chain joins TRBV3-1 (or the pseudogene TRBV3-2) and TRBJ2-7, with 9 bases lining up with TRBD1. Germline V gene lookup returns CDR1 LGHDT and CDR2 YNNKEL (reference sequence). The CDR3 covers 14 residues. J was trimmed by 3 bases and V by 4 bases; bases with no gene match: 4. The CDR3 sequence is CASSRGQGFYEQYF. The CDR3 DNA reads TGTGCCAGCAGCCGCGGACAGGGGTTCTACGAGCAGTACTTC.

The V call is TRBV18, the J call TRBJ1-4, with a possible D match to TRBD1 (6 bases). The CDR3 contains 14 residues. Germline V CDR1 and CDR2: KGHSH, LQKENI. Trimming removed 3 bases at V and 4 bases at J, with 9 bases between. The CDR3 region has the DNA TGTGCCAGCTCACCGGACAGACTTAATGAAAAACTGTTTTTT. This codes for CASSPDRLNEKLFF.

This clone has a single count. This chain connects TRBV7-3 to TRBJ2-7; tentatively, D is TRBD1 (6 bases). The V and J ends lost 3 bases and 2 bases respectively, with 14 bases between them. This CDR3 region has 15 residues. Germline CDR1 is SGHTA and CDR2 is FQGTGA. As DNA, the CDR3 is TGTGCCAGCAGCTTGCAAGGGGGAGTCCCCTACGAGCAGTACTTC. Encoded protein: CASSLQGGVPYEQYF.

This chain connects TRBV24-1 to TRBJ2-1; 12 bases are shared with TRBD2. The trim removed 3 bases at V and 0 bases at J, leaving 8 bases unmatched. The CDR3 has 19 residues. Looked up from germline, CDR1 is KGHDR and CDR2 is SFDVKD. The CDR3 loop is CATSDTRALAGGSYNEQFF. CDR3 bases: TGTGCCACCAGTGATACCCGGGCACTAGCGGGGGGCTCCTACAATGAGCAGTTCTTC.

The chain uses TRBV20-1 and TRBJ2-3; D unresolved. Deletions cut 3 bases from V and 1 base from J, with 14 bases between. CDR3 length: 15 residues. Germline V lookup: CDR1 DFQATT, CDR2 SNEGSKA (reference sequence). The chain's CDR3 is CSASILTAGTDTQYF. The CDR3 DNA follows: TGCAGTGCTAGTATCTTAACGGCAGGCACAGATACGCAGTATTTT.

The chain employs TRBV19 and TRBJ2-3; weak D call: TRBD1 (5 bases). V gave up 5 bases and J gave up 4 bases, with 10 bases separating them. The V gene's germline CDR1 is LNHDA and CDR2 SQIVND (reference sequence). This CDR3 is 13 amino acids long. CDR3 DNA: TGTGCCAGTAGTCGGTCGACAGCAGATACGCAGTATTTT. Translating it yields CASSRSTADTQYF.

The CDR3 nucleotides are TGCGCCAGCAGCCAACCCGGGGGGGGGTATGGACTGTTTTTT. It encodes CASSQPGGGYGLFF. The genes are TRBV4-1 and TRBJ1-4; a weak D match, TRBD1 (5 bases). CDR3 size: 14 residues. Germline CDR1 MGHRA, CDR2 YSYEKL. Trimming removed 2 bases from V and 13 bases from J, with 17 bases in between.

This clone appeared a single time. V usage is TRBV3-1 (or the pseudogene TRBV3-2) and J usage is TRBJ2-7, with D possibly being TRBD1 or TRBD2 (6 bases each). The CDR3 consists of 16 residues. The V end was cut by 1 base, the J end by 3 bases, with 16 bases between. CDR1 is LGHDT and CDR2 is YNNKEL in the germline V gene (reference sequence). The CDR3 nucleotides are TGTGCCAGCAGCCAAGGGAATTTCGGGGGCGGCTACGAGCAGTACTTC. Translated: CASSQGNFGGGYEQYF.

The CDR3 DNA reads TGTGCCAGCAGCTTGGACAGGGGTCAATATAATTCACCCCTCCACTTT. Protein sequence: CASSLDRGQYNSPLHF. The chain employs TRBV5-6 and TRBJ1-6; 7 bases are shared with TRBD1. J gave up 4 bases and V 0 bases, and 4 bases lay outside the gene matches. Germline V CDR1 and CDR2: SGHDT, YYEEEE. This CDR3 spans 16 amino acids.

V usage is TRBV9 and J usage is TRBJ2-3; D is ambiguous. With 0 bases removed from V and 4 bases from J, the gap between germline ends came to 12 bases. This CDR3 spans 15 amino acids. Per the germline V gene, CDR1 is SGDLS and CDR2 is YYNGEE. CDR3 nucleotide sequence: TGTGCCAGCAGCGTAGGCGGCTCCACCCCAGATACGCAGTATTTT. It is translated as CASSVGGSTPDTQYF. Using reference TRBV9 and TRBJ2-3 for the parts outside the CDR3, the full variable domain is DSGVTQTPKHLITATGQRVTLRCSPRSGDLSVYWYQQSLDQGLQFLIQYYNGEERAKGNILERFSAQQFPDLHSELNLSSLELGDSALYFCASSVGGSTPDTQYFGPGTRLTVL.

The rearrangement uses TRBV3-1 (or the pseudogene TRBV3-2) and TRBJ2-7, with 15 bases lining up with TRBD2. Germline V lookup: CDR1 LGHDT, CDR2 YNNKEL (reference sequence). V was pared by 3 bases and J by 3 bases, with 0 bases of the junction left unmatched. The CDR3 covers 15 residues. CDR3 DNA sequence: TGTGCCAGCAGCCAGGGACTAGCGGGGGGCTACGAGCAGTACTTC. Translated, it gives CASSQGLAGGYEQYF.

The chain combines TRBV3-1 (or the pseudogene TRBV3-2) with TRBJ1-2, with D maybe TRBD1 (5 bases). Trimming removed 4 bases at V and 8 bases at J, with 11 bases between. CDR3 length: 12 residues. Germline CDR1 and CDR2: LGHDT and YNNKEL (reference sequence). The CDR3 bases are TGTGCCAGCAGCCGGGGCTGGGAAGGCTACACCTTC. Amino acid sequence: CASSRGWEGYTF.